The next 20 T cell receptor beta chains were all read from a single sample in a study of neurological immune-mediated disorders. Time point defined: longitudinal time-point 1 (baseline). TCRdb called the 5' RACE reads again in MiXCR, with one record for every CDR3 protein. The sample records fewer than 90,000 distinct CDR3 sequences, about 10% being singletons. Sequencing was done on a sample of PBMCs. These TCRs come from a young man in good health.

This clonotype was detected ten times or more. This rearrangement joins TRBV29-1 to TRBJ2-1, with 9 bases lining up with TRBD2. Germline V gene sequence: CDR1 SQVTM, CDR2 ANQGSEA. The CDR3 runs 13 residues. The ends lost 1 base at V and 10 bases at J; junction bases unmatched: 5. CDR3 nucleotide sequence: TGCAGCGTTGAAGTAGTAGCGGGAGACGAGCAGTTCTTC. Translation gives CSVEVVAGDEQFF.

The chain employs TRBV27 and TRBJ1-4; D might be TRBD1 (5 bases). Trimming took 4 bases from V and 7 from J, leaving 19 bases between them. Germline CDR1 MNHEY, CDR2 SMNVEV (reference sequence). The CDR3 length is 16 residues. Written as DNA, the CDR3 is TGTGCCAGCAGTTCGATGCAGGGAAAGAAGGGTGAAAAACTGTTTTTT. It yields the protein CASSSMQGKKGEKLFF.

This clonotype has at least ten counts. The genes are TRBV29-1 and TRBJ2-1; possibly TRBD2 for D (6 bases). CDR1 SQVTM and CDR2 ANQGSEA come from the germline V gene. CDR3 length: 14 amino acids. V lost 7 bases and J 0 bases, leaving 13 bases between the germline ends. The CDR3 reads CSARDGSSYNEQFF. In nucleotides, the CDR3 is TGCAGCGCTAGGGACGGGAGCTCCTACAATGAGCAGTTCTTC.

This clonotype was observed many times. V and J are TRBV27 and TRBJ2-1; perhaps TRBD2 as D (5 bases). CDR1 is MNHEY, CDR2 SMNVEV, per germline (reference sequence). V lost 2 bases to trimming and J lost 6 bases, with 23 bases between them. CDR3 length equals 18 residues. For the CDR3, the DNA is TGTGCCAGCAGTTTAATAGGACTGATGGTCTCCGGATTCAATGAGCAGTTCTTC. Encoded protein: CASSLIGLMVSGFNEQFF.

There are many counts of this clonotype. The genes are TRBV25-1 and TRBJ2-3; D remains ambiguous. CDR1 and CDR2 from the germline V gene are MGHDK and SYGVNS. Trimming pared 8 bases from V and 4 bases from J, leaving 13 bases between. CDR3 length: 13 residues. DNA for the CDR3: TGTGCCAGCCCTTACCCTCCGGCAGATACGCAGTATTTT. Translating gives CASPYPPADTQYF.

This clonotype was counted many times. J is TRBJ2-2 and V is TRBV11-2, with no clear D. The CDR3 has 14 amino acids. V gave up 0 bases and J gave up 4 bases, with 6 bases separating them. CDR1 and CDR2 from the germline V gene are SGHAT and FQNNGV. As DNA, the CDR3 is TGTGCCAGCAGCTTAGAACTCGTCACCGGGGAGCTGTTTTTT. Its protein product is CASSLELVTGELFF.

This clonotype was recorded many times. V usage is TRBV5-1 and J usage is TRBJ2-3; 11 bases map to TRBD2. The V gene end was trimmed by 4 bases and the J gene end by 6 bases; junction bases not matched to a gene: 10. The germline V gene has CDR1 SGHRS and CDR2 YFSETQ. This CDR3 is 16 amino acids long. The CDR3 spells CASSPLAGGGSDTQYF. The CDR3 region has the DNA TGCGCCAGCAGCCCCTTAGCGGGAGGGGGCAGTGATACGCAGTATTTT.

There are many counts of this clonotype. This rearrangement joins TRBV12-3 or TRBV12-4 to TRBJ2-3, with 8 bases aligning to TRBD2. J lost 2 bases, V lost 6 bases, and 7 bases had no gene match. This CDR3 is 15 amino acids long. The DNA of the CDR3 is TGTGCCAGCAGCCCTATAGCGGGGATCACAGATACGCAGTATTTT. Translation: CASSPIAGITDTQYF.

This clonotype was counted ten times or more. The gene calls are TRBV12-3 or TRBV12-4 and TRBJ2-2; possibly TRBD2 for D (6 bases). The CDR3 is made up of 14 amino acids. V gave up 9 bases and J gave up 1 base, with 12 bases separating them. CDR3 sequence: CASVGGENTGELFF. The CDR3 DNA follows: TGTGCCAGTGTGGGCGGGGAGAACACCGGGGAGCTGTTTTTT.

This clonotype was counted at least ten times. The chain links TRBV29-1 to TRBJ2-5; 9 bases align to TRBD2. The V gene's germline CDR1 is SQVTM and CDR2 ANQGSEA. V dropped 3 bases and J dropped 4; count of bases not matched to a gene: 18. The CDR3 has 18 amino acids. CDR3 sequence: CSVDSGGGFGGRAETQYF. The CDR3 region has the DNA TGCAGCGTTGACTCAGGGGGAGGTTTTGGCGGGAGGGCAGAGACCCAGTACTTC. The variable domain in full, completed from reference TRBV29-1 and TRBJ2-5, reads SAVISQKPSRDICQRGTSLTIQCQVDSQVTMMFWYRQQPGQSLTLIATANQGSEATYESGFVIDKFPISRPNLTFSTLTVSNMSPEDSSIYLCSVDSGGGFGGRAETQYFGPGTRLLVL.

In this sample, this clonotype is medium-sized (0.01 to 0.1%). The chain links TRBV10-3 to TRBJ1-1, with 11 bases that match TRBD1. The CDR3 is 20 residues long. The trim removed 0 bases at V and 0 bases at J, leaving 12 bases unmatched. Germline V gene data show CDR1 as ENHRY and CDR2 as SYGVKD. CDR3 sequence reads: CAISESPGQGVRPMNTEAFF. The CDR3 nucleotides read TGTGCCATCAGTGAGTCGCCGGGACAGGGGGTACGCCCCATGAACACTGAAGCTTTCTTT.

This clonotype was seen ten or more times. The chain recombines TRBV20-1 with TRBJ1-5; TRBD1 matches 7 bases. The CDR3 length is 15 residues. J was trimmed by 6 bases and V by 3 bases; bases with no gene match: 11. CDR1 is DFQATT and CDR2 is SNEGSKA in the germline V gene (reference sequence). The CDR3 DNA reads TGCAGTGCTAGGGGGGAGCAGGGGGTGTTTCAGCCCCAGCATTTT. Protein sequence: CSARGEQGVFQPQHF.

This clonotype was seen at least ten times. The chain has TRBV28 and TRBJ2-7, with 11 positions matching TRBD2. Looked up from germline, CDR1 is MDHEN and CDR2 is SYDVKM. Trimming took 3 bases from V and 6 from J; bases not matched to a gene: 16. This CDR3 has 18 residues. CDR3 protein: CASSLGRGLSGRVAEQYF. Written as DNA, the CDR3 is TGTGCCAGCAGTTTGGGGAGGGGTCTTAGCGGGAGGGTCGCCGAGCAGTACTTC.

This clonotype was recorded many times. The gene calls are TRBV7-9 and TRBJ2-3; perhaps TRBD1 as D (6 bases). Trimming stripped 5 bases from V and 4 bases from J, with 10 bases between. Germline loops: CDR1 SEHNR, CDR2 FQNEAQ (reference sequence). The CDR3 is made up of 13 amino acids. CDR3 DNA: TGTGCCAGCAGCCCCAGGGGCCCAGATACGCAGTATTTT. It translates to CASSPRGPDTQYF.

In this sample, this clonotype turned up a few times. V usage is TRBV12-3 or TRBV12-4 and J usage is TRBJ2-3; the D gene is possibly TRBD1 (5 bases). The CDR3 spans 14 residues. V lost 3 bases and J 6 bases, leaving 13 bases between the germline ends. The CDR3 DNA follows: TGTGCCAGCAGTTTGTCACAGGCCGCGGATACGCAGTATTTT. The encoded protein is CASSLSQAADTQYF.

This clonotype was counted many times. The chain has TRBV5-1 and TRBJ2-5; D might be TRBD1 (5 bases). Germline CDR1 and CDR2: SGHRS and YFSETQ. Trimming took off 2 bases at V and 5 bases at J, with 10 bases between the two ends. This CDR3 spans 13 amino acids. The CDR3 bases are TGCGCCAGCAGCTTTTCAGGGTCGGAGACCCAGTACTTC. Encoded protein: CASSFSGSETQYF.

This clonotype showed up many times. The chain uses TRBV27 and TRBJ2-7, with 7 nucleotides matching TRBD1. This CDR3 has 14 amino acids. The germline V gene has CDR1 MNHEY and CDR2 SMNVEV (reference sequence). Trimming cost V 8 bases and J 2 bases; bases outside gene matches: 9. The CDR3 DNA reads TGTGCCAGCTCCGTGGACAGGTCCGCCTACGAGCAGTACTTC. Translating it yields CASSVDRSAYEQYF.

This clonotype has a count of ten or more. This chain joins TRBV28 and TRBJ2-3; no reliable D call. Trimming cost V 5 bases and J 1 base, with 7 bases left between them. CDR1 is MDHEN, CDR2 SYDVKM, per germline. The CDR3 runs to 13 residues. Here the CDR3 reads CASSEVGTDTQYF. The DNA for the CDR3 is TGTGCCAGCAGTGAAGTGGGCACAGATACGCAGTATTTT. The whole variable domain, filled in from reference TRBV28 and TRBJ2-3, reads DVKVTQSSRYLVKRTGEKVFLECVQDMDHENMFWYRQDPGLGLRLIYFSYDVKMKEKGDIPEGYSVSREKKERFSLILESASTNQTSMYLCASSEVGTDTQYFGPGTRLTVL.

V and J are TRBV4-1 and TRBJ2-1; D perhaps matches TRBD2 (6 bases). V was trimmed by 1 base and J by 9 bases, leaving 22 bases between them. Germline V gene data show CDR1 as MGHRA and CDR2 as YSYEKL. The CDR3 covers 17 residues. CDR3 protein: CASSQGVSSRTGGEQFF. The CDR3 nucleotides read TGCGCCAGCAGCCAAGGAGTATCATCCCGGACCGGGGGTGAGCAGTTCTTC.

There are many counts of this clonotype. This chain links TRBV5-5 with TRBJ2-5; the match to TRBD1 covers 12 bases. Germline CDR1 SGHKS, CDR2 YYEKEE (reference sequence). The V and J ends lost 3 bases and 5 bases, in that order; junction bases with no gene match: 8. The CDR3 is 16 residues long. CDR3 amino acids: CASSYPGQGALETQYF. The CDR3 region has the DNA TGTGCCAGCAGCTACCCGGGACAGGGGGCGCTTGAGACCCAGTACTTC.